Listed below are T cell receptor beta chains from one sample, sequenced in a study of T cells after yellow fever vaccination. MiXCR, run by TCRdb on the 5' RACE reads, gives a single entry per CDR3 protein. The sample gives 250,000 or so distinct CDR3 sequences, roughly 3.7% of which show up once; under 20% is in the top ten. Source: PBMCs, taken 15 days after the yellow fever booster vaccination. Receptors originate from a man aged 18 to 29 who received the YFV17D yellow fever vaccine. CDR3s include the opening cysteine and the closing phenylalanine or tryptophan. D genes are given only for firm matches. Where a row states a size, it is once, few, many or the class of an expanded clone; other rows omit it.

CDR3 DNA: TGCGCCAGCAGCTTGGCGGGCGGGGGATGGAACGAGCAGTACTTC
CDR3 protein: CASSLAGGGWNEQYF
D gene: TRBD2
clone size: many
J gene: TRBJ2-7
V gene: TRBV5-1

CDR3 DNA: TGTGCCAGCACGCGACCCGGGTTCGGAGGCTACACCTTC
CDR3 protein: CASTRPGFGGYTF
D gene: -
clone size: few
J gene: TRBJ1-2
V gene: TRBV6-2/TRBV6-3

CDR3 DNA: TGCGCCAGCAGCTTTCAGGACAGCCTGAACACTGAAGCTTTCTTT
CDR3 protein: CASSFQDSLNTEAFF
D gene: -
clone size: many
J gene: TRBJ1-1
V gene: TRBV5-1

CDR3 DNA: TGTGCCAGCAGTCGCATGGGACCAACTAAATGGCAAGAGACCCAGTACTTC
CDR3 protein: CASSRMGPTKWQETQYF
D gene: -
clone size: many
J gene: TRBJ2-5
V gene: TRBV6-2/TRBV6-3

CDR3 DNA: TGCGCCAGCAGTGACTCACCTGACAGGGGGCGTGAAAAACTGTTTTTT
CDR3 protein: CASSDSPDRGREKLFF
D gene: TRBD1
clone size: many
J gene: TRBJ1-4
V gene: TRBV10-2

CDR3 DNA: TGTGCCAGCACCTTCTCCTGGGATTCGGCTGAAGCTTTCTTT
CDR3 protein: CASTFSWDSAEAFF
D gene: -
clone size: many
J gene: TRBJ1-1
V gene: TRBV11-2

CDR3 DNA: TGCGCCAGCAGCCCGGGGCAGGGACTAGCCCAATACGAGCAGTTCTTC
CDR3 protein: CASSPGQGLAQYEQFF
D gene: TRBD2
clone size: many
J gene: TRBJ2-1
V gene: TRBV5-1

CDR3 DNA: TGCAGCGTTGGCGCAACTAATGAAAAACTGTTTTTT
CDR3 protein: CSVGATNEKLFF
D gene: -
clone size: many
J gene: TRBJ1-4
V gene: TRBV29-1

CDR3 DNA: TGTGCCAGCAGCGCGGGACAGGGGCTCTACGAGCAGTACTTC
CDR3 protein: CASSAGQGLYEQYF
D gene: TRBD1
clone size: many
J gene: TRBJ2-7
V gene: TRBV5-5

CDR3 DNA: TGTGCCAGCAGCTCGCACCGCTCCTACAATGAGCAGTTCTTC
CDR3 protein: CASSSHRSYNEQFF
D gene: -
clone size: many
J gene: TRBJ2-1
V gene: TRBV5-4

CDR3 DNA: TGCAGCGTTGAGTTTATGGGGACTAGCGCAGATACGCAGTATTTT
CDR3 protein: CSVEFMGTSADTQYF
D gene: TRBD2
clone size: many
J gene: TRBJ2-3
V gene: TRBV29-1

CDR3 DNA: TGTGCCAGCAGTGAAGCTGACAGGGGGCAGACTGAAGCTTTCTTT
CDR3 protein: CASSEADRGQTEAFF
D gene: TRBD1
clone size: many
J gene: TRBJ1-1
V gene: TRBV6-1

CDR3 DNA: TGTGCCTGGAGTGCCGGGACTAGCGGGGGGGCCGAGACCCAGTACTTC
CDR3 protein: CAWSAGTSGGAETQYF
D gene: TRBD2
clone size: many
J gene: TRBJ2-5
V gene: TRBV30

CDR3 DNA: TGTGCCAGCTCATCGACAGGGGGCGAGGAGACCCAGTACTTC
CDR3 protein: CASSSTGGEETQYF
D gene: TRBD1
clone size: many
J gene: TRBJ2-5
V gene: TRBV18

CDR3 DNA: TGTGCCAGCAGTCCCCGGACAGGGGTAGGTCAGCCCCAGCATTTT
CDR3 protein: CASSPRTGVGQPQHF
D gene: TRBD1
clone size: few
J gene: TRBJ1-5
V gene: TRBV2

CDR3 DNA: TGTGCCAGCAGTCCCTCTAGCGGGGGCAATCCCTACGAGCAGTACTTC
CDR3 protein: CASSPSSGGNPYEQYF
D gene: TRBD2
clone size: many
J gene: TRBJ2-7
V gene: TRBV12-3/TRBV12-4

CDR3 DNA: TGTGCCAGCAGTTTTCAGATGCAAGAGACCCAGTACTTC
CDR3 protein: CASSFQMQETQYF
D gene: -
clone size: many
J gene: TRBJ2-5
V gene: TRBV27

CDR3 DNA: TGTGCCAGCAGCTTTCGAGCAGGGTTTTCTGGAAACACCATATATTTT
CDR3 protein: CASSFRAGFSGNTIYF
D gene: -
clone size: many
J gene: TRBJ1-3
V gene: TRBV2

CDR3 DNA: TGCGCCAGCAGCTTGGTTCTAGCACCCTCTGAGACCCAGTACTTC
CDR3 protein: CASSLVLAPSETQYF
D gene: -
clone size: many
J gene: TRBJ2-5
V gene: TRBV5-1

CDR3 DNA: TGCAGTGCCCCCGGGACCTATGGCTACACCTTC
CDR3 protein: CSAPGTYGYTF
D gene: -
clone size: many
J gene: TRBJ1-2
V gene: TRBV20-1

CDR3 DNA: TGCGCCAGCAGCCAAGATGAGGGGGTCAGGGCCTACAATGAGCAGTTCTTC
CDR3 protein: CASSQDEGVRAYNEQFF
D gene: -
clone size: many
J gene: TRBJ2-1
V gene: TRBV4-1

CDR3 DNA: TGTGCCAGCAGCTTCCGGAGGGAGGAGGCGCACACCTTC
CDR3 protein: CASSFRREEAHTF
D gene: -
clone size: -
J gene: TRBJ1-2
V gene: TRBV7-3

CDR3 DNA: TGTGCCAGCAGCTTAACGATAGCGGGGGGGTTCACAGATACGCAGTATTTT
CDR3 protein: CASSLTIAGGFTDTQYF
D gene: TRBD2
clone size: many
J gene: TRBJ2-3
V gene: TRBV7-3

CDR3 DNA: TGCGCCAGCAGCGTCCTAGCGGGGGCCTTCACAGATACGCAGTATTTT
CDR3 protein: CASSVLAGAFTDTQYF
D gene: TRBD2
clone size: many
J gene: TRBJ2-3
V gene: TRBV5-1

CDR3 DNA: TGCGCCAGCAGCTTGGATTTCGGTTACCAAGAGACCCAGTACTTC
CDR3 protein: CASSLDFGYQETQYF
D gene: -
clone size: many
J gene: TRBJ2-5
V gene: TRBV5-1

CDR3 DNA: TGCAGTGCTAGCCGGGACAGGGGCCGCAAAAACTATGGCTACACCTTC
CDR3 protein: CSASRDRGRKNYGYTF
D gene: TRBD1
clone size: many
J gene: TRBJ1-2
V gene: TRBV20-1

CDR3 DNA: TGCAGCGTTGGGGACAGGCCACTGGGCTACACCTTC
CDR3 protein: CSVGDRPLGYTF
D gene: TRBD1
clone size: many
J gene: TRBJ1-2
V gene: TRBV29-1

CDR3 DNA: TGTGCCAGCTCACCGGAGCAGACTTCTCACCCCCAGCATTTT
CDR3 protein: CASSPEQTSHPQHF
D gene: -
clone size: many
J gene: TRBJ1-5
V gene: TRBV18

CDR3 DNA: TGTGCCACCAGTGATACCAGGCAGGGGGGAGAGACCCAGTACTTC
CDR3 protein: CATSDTRQGGETQYF
D gene: -
clone size: many
J gene: TRBJ2-5
V gene: TRBV24-1

CDR3 DNA: TGTGCCAGCAGCTCGCTAGCGGGCCCGAAGTATTTT
CDR3 protein: CASSSLAGPKYF
D gene: TRBD2
clone size: many
J gene: TRBJ2-3
V gene: TRBV7-3

CDR3 DNA: TGTGCCAGCAGCGAACAGGTTTTCTTC
CDR3 protein: CASSEQVFF
D gene: -
clone size: many
J gene: TRBJ2-1
V gene: TRBV11-2

CDR3 DNA: TGTGCCAGCAGTATCCGGGGGGCGGCGACGCAGTATTTT
CDR3 protein: CASSIRGAATQYF
D gene: -
clone size: -
J gene: TRBJ2-3
V gene: TRBV6-4

CDR3 DNA: TGTGCCAGCAGCCCCTCGGGAGAGACCCAGTACTTC
CDR3 protein: CASSPSGETQYF
D gene: -
clone size: -
J gene: TRBJ2-5
V gene: TRBV7-6

CDR3 DNA: TGCAGTGCTAAAATGGACCCAGGAGGGCTTTCACCCCTCCACTTT
CDR3 protein: CSAKMDPGGLSPLHF
D gene: -
clone size: few
J gene: TRBJ1-6
V gene: TRBV20-1

CDR3 DNA: TGTGCCAGCAGCTTGTTTGGGACTAGCGGGAACAATGAGCAGTTCTTC
CDR3 protein: CASSLFGTSGNNEQFF
D gene: TRBD2
clone size: many
J gene: TRBJ2-1
V gene: TRBV5-4

CDR3 DNA: TGTGCCAGCACCAGTGAGACGGAAACCGGGGAGCTGTTTTTT
CDR3 protein: CASTSETETGELFF
D gene: -
clone size: many
J gene: TRBJ2-2
V gene: TRBV7-2

CDR3 DNA: TGCAGTGCTAAGGAGGGGAGCTACAATGAGCAGTTCTTC
CDR3 protein: CSAKEGSYNEQFF
D gene: -
clone size: many
J gene: TRBJ2-1
V gene: TRBV20-1

CDR3 DNA: TGTGCCAGCAGCTTGCCAGAGTTCCACTATACGCAGTATTTT
CDR3 protein: CASSLPEFHYTQYF
D gene: -
clone size: many
J gene: TRBJ2-3
V gene: TRBV5-4

CDR3 DNA: TGTGCCAGCAGCTTAGTCGGCGGGGCCACCGGGGAGCTGTTTTTT
CDR3 protein: CASSLVGGATGELFF
D gene: -
clone size: many
J gene: TRBJ2-2
V gene: TRBV7-2